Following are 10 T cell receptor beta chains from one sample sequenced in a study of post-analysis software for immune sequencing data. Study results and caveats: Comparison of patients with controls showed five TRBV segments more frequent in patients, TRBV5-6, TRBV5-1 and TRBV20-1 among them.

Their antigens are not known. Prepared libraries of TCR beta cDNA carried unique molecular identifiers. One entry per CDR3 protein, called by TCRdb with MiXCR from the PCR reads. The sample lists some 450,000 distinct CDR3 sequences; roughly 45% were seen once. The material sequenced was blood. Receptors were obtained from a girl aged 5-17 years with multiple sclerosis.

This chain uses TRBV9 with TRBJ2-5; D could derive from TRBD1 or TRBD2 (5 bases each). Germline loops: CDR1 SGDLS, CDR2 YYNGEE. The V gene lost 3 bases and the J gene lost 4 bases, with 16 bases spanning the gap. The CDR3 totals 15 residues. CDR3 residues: CASSEGLRALETQYF. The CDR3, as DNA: TGTGCCAGCAGCGAGGGGTTGAGGGCATTAGAGACCCAGTACTTC.

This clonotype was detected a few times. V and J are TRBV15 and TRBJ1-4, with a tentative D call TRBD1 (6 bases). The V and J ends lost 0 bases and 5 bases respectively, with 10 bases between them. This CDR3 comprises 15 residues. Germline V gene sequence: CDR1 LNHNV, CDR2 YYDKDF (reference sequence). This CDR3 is CATSRDIGGNEKLFF. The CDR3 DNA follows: TGTGCCACCAGCAGAGATATAGGGGGGAATGAAAAACTGTTTTTT.

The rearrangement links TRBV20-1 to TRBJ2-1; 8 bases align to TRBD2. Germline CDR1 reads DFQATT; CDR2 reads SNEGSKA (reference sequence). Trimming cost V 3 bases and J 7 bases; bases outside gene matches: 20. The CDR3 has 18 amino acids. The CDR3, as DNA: TGCAGTGCTAGCCACGACGACCTACTAGCGGCTGAAGGAAATGAGCAGTTCTTC. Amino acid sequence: CSASHDDLLAAEGNEQFF.

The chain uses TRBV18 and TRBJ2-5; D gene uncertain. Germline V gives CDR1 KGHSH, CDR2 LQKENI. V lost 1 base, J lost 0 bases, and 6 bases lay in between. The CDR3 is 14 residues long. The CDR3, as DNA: TGTGCCAGCTCACCACGGCCCGACCAAGAGACCCAGTACTTC. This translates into CASSPRPDQETQYF. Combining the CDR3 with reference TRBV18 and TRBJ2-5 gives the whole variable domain NAGVMQNPRHLVRRRGQEARLRCSPMKGHSHVYWYRQLPEEGLKFMVYLQKENIIDESGMPKERFSAEFPKEGPSILRIQQVVRGDSAAYFCASSPRPDQETQYFGPGTRLLVL.

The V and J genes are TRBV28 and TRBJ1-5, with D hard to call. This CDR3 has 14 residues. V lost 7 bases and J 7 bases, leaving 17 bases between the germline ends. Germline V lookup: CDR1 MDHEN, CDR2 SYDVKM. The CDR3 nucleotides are TGTGCCAGCAATGGGGATTTTGTGGCGCAGCCCCAGCATTTT. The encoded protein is CASNGDFVAQPQHF.

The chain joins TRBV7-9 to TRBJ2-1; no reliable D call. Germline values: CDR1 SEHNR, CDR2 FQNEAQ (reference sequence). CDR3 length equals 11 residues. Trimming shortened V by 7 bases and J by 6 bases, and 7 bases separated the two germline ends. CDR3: CASTRVNEQFF. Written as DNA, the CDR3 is TGTGCCAGCACCCGGGTCAATGAGCAGTTCTTC.

The CDR3 sequence: CATGQGLGGETQYF. The CDR3 DNA sequence: TGTGCCACAGGCCAGGGACTAGGGGGAGAGACCCAGTACTTC. The V call is TRBV10-3, the J call TRBJ2-5, with 8 bases identical to TRBD2. Germline CDR1 is ENHRY and CDR2 is SYGVKD. This CDR3 is 14 amino acids long. J was trimmed by 4 bases and V by 10 bases; bases with no gene match: 11.

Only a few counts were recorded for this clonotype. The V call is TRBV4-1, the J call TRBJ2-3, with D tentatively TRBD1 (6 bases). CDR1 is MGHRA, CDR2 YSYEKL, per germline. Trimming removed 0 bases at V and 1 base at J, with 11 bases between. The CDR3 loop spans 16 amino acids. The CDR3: CASSQDIRQGTDTQYF. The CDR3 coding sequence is TGCGCCAGCAGCCAAGATATCCGACAGGGCACAGATACGCAGTATTTT.

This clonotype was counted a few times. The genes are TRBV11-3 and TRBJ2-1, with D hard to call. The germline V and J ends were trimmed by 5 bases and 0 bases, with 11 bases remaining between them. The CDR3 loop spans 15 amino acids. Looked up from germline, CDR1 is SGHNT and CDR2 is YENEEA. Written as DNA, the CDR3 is TGTGCCAGCAGCATAGCTGACACCTCCTACAATGAGCAGTTCTTC. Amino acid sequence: CASSIADTSYNEQFF.

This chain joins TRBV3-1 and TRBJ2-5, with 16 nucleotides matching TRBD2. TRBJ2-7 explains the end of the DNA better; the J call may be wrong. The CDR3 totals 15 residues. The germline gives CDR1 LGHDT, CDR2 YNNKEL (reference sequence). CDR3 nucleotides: TGTGCCAGCAGCGCAGGGACTAGCGGGAGGGGCGAGCAGTACTTC. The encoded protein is CASSAGTSGRGEQYF.